The clone carrying this T cell receptor (beta chain) was found a few times. Only in-frame clones appear in the TCRdb table, and some are missing; sequencing was by immunoSEQ multiplex PCR. The sample consists of roughly 150,000 clones, approximately 80% of them appearing once. This sample is part of a study of blood T cell repertoires in COVID-19. Trimming cost V 8 bases and J 5 bases, with 9 bases left between them. CDR3 size: 11 residues. V and J are TRBV12-3 or TRBV12-4 and TRBJ1-1; D is unresolved. The source is a woman older than 75 with COVID-19, enrolled during active disease. Input material: peripheral blood. The CDR3 DNA sequence: TGTGCCAGCGTACAATGGACTGAAGCTTTCTTT. Translation: CASVQWTEAFF.